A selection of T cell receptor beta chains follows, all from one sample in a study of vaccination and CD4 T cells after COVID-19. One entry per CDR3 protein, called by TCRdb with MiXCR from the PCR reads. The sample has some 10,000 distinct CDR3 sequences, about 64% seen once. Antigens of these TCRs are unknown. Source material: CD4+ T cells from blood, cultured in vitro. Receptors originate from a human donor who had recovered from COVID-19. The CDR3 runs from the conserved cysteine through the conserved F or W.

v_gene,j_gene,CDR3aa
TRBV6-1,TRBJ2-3,CASSVLGAVDTQYF
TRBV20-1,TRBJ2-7,CSARDPSLGGIYEQYF
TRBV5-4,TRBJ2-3,CASSASLAGGPTDTQYF
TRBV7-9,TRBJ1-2,CASSLLRGPYGYTF
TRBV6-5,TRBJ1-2,CASSYSATGVGGYTF
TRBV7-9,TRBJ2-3,CASSFLDRGGTDTQYF
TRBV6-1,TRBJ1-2,CASRVESNYGYTF
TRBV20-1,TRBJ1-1,CSASAGRGTEAFF
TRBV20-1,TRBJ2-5,CSASRTSGGPGETQYF
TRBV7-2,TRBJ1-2,CASSLTPIVTGGAYYGYTF
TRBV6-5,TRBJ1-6,CASSYSSRPWDNSPLHF
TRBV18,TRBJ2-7,CASSPGESYEQYF
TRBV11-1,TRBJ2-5,CASSLGMGVGQETQYF
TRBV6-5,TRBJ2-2,CASSSAGTNTGELFF
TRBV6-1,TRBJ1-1,CASTRDRGTEAFF
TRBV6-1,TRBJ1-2,CASSLGQGFYGYTF
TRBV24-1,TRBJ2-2,CATSDHPLGPNTGELFF
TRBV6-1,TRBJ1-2,CASTTFRGGMEGYTF
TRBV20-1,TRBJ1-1,CSAQAGANTEAFF
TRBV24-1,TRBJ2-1,CATSPGSYNEQFF
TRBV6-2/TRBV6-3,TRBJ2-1,CASSPPGQGYNEQFF
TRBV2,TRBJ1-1,CASNPLSLEAFF
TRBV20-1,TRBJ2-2,CSAKAGTGGTGELFF
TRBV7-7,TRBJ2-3,CASSLELASDTQYF
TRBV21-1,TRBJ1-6,CASTIPLGASSPLHF
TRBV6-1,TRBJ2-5,CASTRAGAPRETQYF
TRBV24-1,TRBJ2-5,CATSDPDRDQETQYF
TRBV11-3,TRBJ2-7,CASSRDTSYEQYF
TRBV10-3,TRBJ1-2,CAIRKGATSDGYTF
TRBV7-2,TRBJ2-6,CASSLASNSRLTSF
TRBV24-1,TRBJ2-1,CATSDLMRLAGGYNEQFF
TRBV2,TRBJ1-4,CASRGRREEASGKLFF
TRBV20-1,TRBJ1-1,CSAPQPGHAEGTEAFF
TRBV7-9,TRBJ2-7,CASKLAGGSYEQYF